The 6 T cell receptor beta chains presented below share a single source sample, sequenced in a study of early T cells in non-severe SARS-CoV-2 infection. TCRdb reprocessed the 5' RACE reads via MiXCR and lists one record per CDR3 protein. The sample lists 25,000 to 30,000 distinct CDR3 sequences; roughly 5.4% were seen once. Sample: whole blood. These receptors were obtained from an adult who was a healthcare worker with PCR-confirmed SARS-CoV-2 infection or an uninfected control (not recorded which).

The V call is TRBV28, the J call TRBJ2-7; 9 nucleotides agree with TRBD2. CDR3 length: 14 amino acids. Trimming removed 7 bases from V and 4 bases from J; junction bases left unmatched: 8. The germline V gene has CDR1 MDHEN and CDR2 SYDVKM. CDR3 amino acids: CASTLRGRGYEQYF. In DNA form, the CDR3 reads TGTGCCAGCACCTTACGCGGGAGGGGGTACGAGCAGTACTTC.

The table lists this clonotype with many counts. The genes are TRBV30 and TRBJ1-1; D call uncertain. The V end lost 5 bases, the J end lost 5 bases, and 12 bases lay between the germline ends. There are 12 residues in the CDR3. Germline V gene data show CDR1 as GTSNPN and CDR2 as SVGIG (reference sequence). The CDR3 DNA follows: TGTGCCTGGTTAAACCCGGGGACTGAAGCTTTCTTT. Residues: CAWLNPGTEAFF. Full variable domain (missing parts from reference TRBV30 and TRBJ1-1): SQTIHQWPATLVQPVGSPLSLECTVEGTSNPNLYWYRQAAGRGLQLLFYSVGIGQISSEVPQNLSASRPQDRQFILSSKKLLLSDSGFYLCAWLNPGTEAFFGQGTRLTVV.

This clonotype came up many times. The rearrangement uses TRBV6-2 or TRBV6-3 and TRBJ2-3; D unclear. V lost 0 bases to trimming and J lost 6 bases, with 10 bases between them. CDR3 size: 14 residues. Germline loops: CDR1 MNHEY, CDR2 SVGEGT. The CDR3 region is CASSYSQLLDTQYF. DNA of the CDR3: TGTGCCAGCAGTTACTCACAGCTCCTGGATACGCAGTATTTT.

In this sample, this clonotype turned up many times. The chain couples TRBV7-9 to TRBJ2-7; 9 bases agree with TRBD2. The CDR3 consists of 13 residues. Germline V lookup: CDR1 SEHNR, CDR2 FQNEAQ (reference sequence). Unmatched junction bases numbered 4, after V lost 5 bases and J lost 5 bases. The DNA of the CDR3 is TGTGCCAGCAGCCGCGGGAGGGTCGACGAGCAGTACTTC. Translation gives CASSRGRVDEQYF.

This clonotype was seen at least ten times. The chain combines TRBV20-1 with TRBJ2-3; weak D call: TRBD2 (6 bases). V was cut by 3 bases and J by 0 bases, with 16 bases left in between. The CDR3 spans 16 residues. Germline V CDR1 and CDR2: DFQATT, SNEGSKA (reference sequence). The CDR3 spells CSASGSGTSSTDTQYF. CDR3 in DNA: TGCAGTGCTAGCGGGAGTGGGACCAGTAGCACAGATACGCAGTATTTT.

This clonotype was counted at least ten times. The chain carries TRBV5-1 and TRBJ2-1; 7 positions agree with TRBD1. CDR1 and CDR2 (germline): SGHRS, YFSETQ. The V segment lost 0 bases and the J segment 5 bases; nucleotides outside the gene matches: 11. This CDR3 spans 17 amino acids. CDR3 nucleotides: TGCGCCAGCAGCTTGGAACCCCGCGACAGGGAAAACAATGAGCAGTTCTTC. It yields the protein CASSLEPRDRENNEQFF.